Listed here are 32 T cell receptor beta chains from one sample, sequenced in a study of regulatory T cells in long-lasting Graves disease. Time point defined: newly diagnosed GD, antithyroid drugs for less than 3 months. RNA extracted from PBMCs served as the sequencing template. The TCR beta library used iRepertoire HTBI primers with Arm-PCR amplification of CDR3. A single record per CDR3 protein comes from TCRdb applying MiXCR to the multiplex PCR reads. The sample holds 200,000 to 250,000 distinct CDR3 sequences, roughly 19% seen once. The same data also went into a second study, on T cells in Graves' hyperthyroidism and ophthalmopathy.

The sequencing used peripheral blood mononuclear cells (PBMCs), collected at new diagnosis, from a patient treated with antithyroid drugs. Receptors originate from a woman aged 30 to 39 with Graves disease.

To note about this clonotype: A read error is possible here, since a much larger clone lies one base away. The chain joins TRBV6-5 to TRBJ1-5; D may be TRBD1 (5 bases). There are 15 residues in the CDR3. Germline lookup yields CDR1 MNHEY and CDR2 SVGAGI. This CDR3 is CAGSYEGGGNQPQHF. The CDR3 DNA is TGTGCCGGCAGTTACGAGGGAGGGGGCAATCAGCCCCAGCATTTT.

This clonotype was recorded a few times. This chain links TRBV20-1 with TRBJ2-3; TRBD1 is a possible D gene (5 bases). Per germline, CDR1 DFQATT and CDR2 SNEGSKA (reference sequence). The CDR3 consists of 11 residues. The germline V and J ends were trimmed by 3 bases and 6 bases, with 7 bases remaining between them. The CDR3 DNA reads TGCAGTGCTAGTCCAGGGGATACGCAGTATTTT. Residues: CSASPGDTQYF.

V and J are TRBV2 and TRBJ1-1; D ambiguous. The CDR3 has 13 residues. CDR1 and CDR2 (germline): SNHLY, FYNNEI. Trimming took 4 bases from V and 1 from J, leaving 7 bases between them. The DNA for the CDR3 is TGTGCCAGCAGTGTGTGGGGGAACACTGAAGCTTTCTTT. Protein product: CASSVWGNTEAFF.

This clonotype has at least ten counts. The chain has TRBV20-1 and TRBJ2-5, with D uncertain. The V gene's germline CDR1 is DFQATT and CDR2 SNEGSKA (reference sequence). With 6 bases removed from V and 4 bases from J, the gap between germline ends came to 15 bases. The CDR3 has 13 residues. The CDR3 DNA follows: TGCAGTGCGATTCCCGACTCGTCAGAGACCCAGTACTTC. Protein sequence: CSAIPDSSETQYF.

The rearrangement joins TRBV6-5 to TRBJ2-1, with D possibly being TRBD1 (5 bases). Germline V CDR1 and CDR2: MNHEY, SVGAGI. V lost 0 bases, J lost 10 bases, and 13 bases lay in between. CDR3 length: 14 amino acids. CDR3 nucleotides: TGTGCCAGCAGTTACTCCCAGGGTCTTGGGGAGCAGTTCTTC. It specifies CASSYSQGLGEQFF.

This clonotype has a handful of counts. J is TRBJ1-5 and V is TRBV20-1; 9 bases agree with TRBD1. The junction had 7 bases not matched to a gene; V was cut back by 3 bases and J by 7 bases. Germline CDR1 is DFQATT and CDR2 is SNEGSKA (reference sequence). The CDR3 consists of 14 residues. For the CDR3, the DNA is TGCAGTGCTAGGGCGGGACAGGGAGGCCAGCCCCAGCATTTT. As protein: CSARAGQGGQPQHF.

Concerning this clonotype itself: At one end the junction does not follow the germline gene, possibly because of a read error. J is TRBJ1-1 and V is TRBV6-2 or TRBV6-3, with D perhaps TRBD1 (6 bases). CDR3 size: 16 residues. Germline V gene data show CDR1 as MNHEY and CDR2 as SVGEGT. CDR3 sequence reads: CASSESVGTPDTEASF. CDR3 in DNA: TGTGCCAGCAGTGAGTCCGTCGGGACACCTGACACTGAAGCTTCCTTT.

This clonotype was observed a handful of times. Given a much more abundant clone one base away, this may be a read error. This CDR3 fails to terminate in the conserved phenylalanine or tryptophan, so it likely reflects a read error. V usage is TRBV28 and J usage is TRBJ1-1; TRBD1 agrees at 9 bases. The V gene end was trimmed by 5 bases and the J gene end by 4 bases; junction bases not matched to a gene: 2. From germline, CDR1 is MDHEN and CDR2 SYDVKM. This CDR3 has 13 amino acids. CDR3 residues: CASSRQGGTEAFI. For the CDR3, the DNA is TGTGCCAGCAGTCGACAGGGGGGCACTGAAGCTTTCATT.

This clonotype is medium-sized in the sample. The chain links TRBV2 to TRBJ1-1; D unresolved. The CDR3 spans 18 residues. V lost 2 bases to trimming and J lost 4 bases, with 23 bases between them. The germline V gene encodes CDR1 SNHLY and CDR2 FYNNEI. The CDR3 spells CASSEFLTELYLGTEAFF. For the CDR3, the DNA is TGTGCCAGCAGTGAATTTTTAACAGAATTGTACTTGGGCACTGAAGCTTTCTTT. Full variable domain (rest looked up from reference TRBV2 and TRBJ1-1): EPEVTQTPSHQVTQMGQEVILRCVPISNHLYFYWYRQILGQKVEFLVSFYNNEISEKSEIFDDQFSVERPDGSNFTLKIRSTKLEDSAMYFCASSEFLTELYLGTEAFFGQGTRLTVV.

This clonotype was recorded only once. This could be a read error, since a much larger clone is one nucleotide away. Written as DNA, the CDR3 is TGTGCCAGCTCACCACCAGGTCAGGACACTAACTATGGCTACACCTTC. Amino acids: CASSPPGQDTNYGYTF. The chain couples TRBV18 to TRBJ1-2; tentative D call: TRBD1 (5 bases). The germline V gene encodes CDR1 KGHSH and CDR2 LQKENI. V lost 0 bases to trimming and J lost 0 bases, with 11 bases between them. The CDR3 covers 16 residues.

V is TRBV20-1 and J is TRBJ2-4, with 8 bases lining up with TRBD1. Germline V gives CDR1 DFQATT, CDR2 SNEGSKA (reference sequence). The V gene end was trimmed by 1 base and the J gene end by 6 bases; junction bases not matched to a gene: 8. The length of the CDR3 is 15 residues. The CDR3: CSARGDRGSGNIQYF. CDR3 nucleotides: TGCAGTGCTAGAGGTGACAGGGGAAGTGGAAACATTCAGTACTTC.

This clonotype was detected many times. J is TRBJ1-5 and V is TRBV6-1, with D hard to call. Germline CDR1 is MNHNS and CDR2 is SASEGT. The CDR3 consists of 15 residues. Trimming took off 4 bases at V and 2 bases at J, with 12 bases between the two ends. This CDR3 reads CASSAGVTGNQPQHF. In DNA form, the CDR3 reads TGTGCCAGCAGTGCCGGGGTGACGGGCAATCAGCCCCAGCATTTT.

In this sample, this clonotype turned up many times. The rearrangement joins TRBV10-1 to TRBJ2-2, with D unresolved. Germline CDR1 WNHNN, CDR2 SYGVQD (reference sequence). The CDR3 spans 17 residues. V was pared by 5 bases and J by 1 base, with 17 bases between. The DNA for the CDR3 is TGCGCCAGCAGTTCAGGCAGATCACGGAAGAACACCGGGGAGCTGTTTTTT. Encoded protein: CASSSGRSRKNTGELFF.

V gene TRBV20-1 combines with J gene TRBJ2-5; D remains unclear. Per the germline V gene, CDR1 is DFQATT and CDR2 is SNEGSKA (reference sequence). This CDR3 spans 13 amino acids. V was cut by 6 bases and J by 3 bases, with 14 bases left in between. The CDR3 reads CSAPRAQKETQYF. CDR3 coding DNA: TGCAGTGCGCCCCGGGCCCAAAAAGAGACCCAGTACTTC.

This clonotype was counted between two and nine times. The genes are TRBV6-2 or TRBV6-3 and TRBJ1-4, with a weak D call TRBD1 (6 bases). V lost 5 bases and J lost 10, with 20 bases in between. Germline V CDR1 and CDR2: MNHEY, SVGEGT. The CDR3 is 15 amino acids. This CDR3 reads CASSEWGPTDGKLFF. The CDR3 DNA reads as TGTGCCAGCAGTGAATGGGGGCCGACAGACGGAAAACTGTTTTTT.

A remark on this clonotype: It differs at one base from a far larger clone, so likely a read error. V and J are TRBV6-9 and TRBJ1-2, with unresolved D. The CDR3 is made up of 15 amino acids. Germline values: CDR1 MNHGY, CDR2 SVAAGI. V lost 3 bases and J lost 3, with 14 bases in between. The CDR3: CASSYSSDGDYGYTF. The CDR3 DNA reads as TGTGCCAGCAGTTACTCATCCGACGGGGACTATGGCTACACCTTC.

Many counts were recorded for this clonotype. This chain connects TRBV6-1 to TRBJ2-7; unclear D gene. The CDR3 loop spans 15 amino acids. V lost 1 base, J lost 2 bases, and 12 bases lay in between. CDR1 is MNHNS and CDR2 is SASEGT in the germline V gene. CDR3 in amino acids: CASSEGLGTTYEQYF. In DNA, the CDR3 is TGTGCCAGCAGTGAAGGTCTGGGTACTACCTACGAGCAGTACTTC.

This clonotype occurred many times. V gene TRBV19 combines with J gene TRBJ1-1; 7 positions match TRBD1. V trimming: 7 bases; J trimming: 0 bases; junction bases outside the gene matches: 2. The CDR3 extends over 13 amino acids. Germline values: CDR1 LNHDA, CDR2 SQIVND (reference sequence). The CDR3 loop reads CASKDRMNTEAFF. In DNA, the CDR3 is TGTGCCAGTAAGGACAGGATGAACACTGAAGCTTTCTTT.

This clonotype was counted at least ten times. The gene calls are TRBV24-1 and TRBJ2-3, with D possibly TRBD2 on 6 matching bases. V lost 9 bases and J lost 5, with 8 bases in between. The CDR3 is 11 amino acids. Germline assignment: CDR1 KGHDR and CDR2 SFDVKD. The CDR3 here is CATGREDTQYF. The CDR3, as DNA: TGTGCCACCGGGCGGGAAGATACGCAGTATTTT.

Ten or more counts support this clonotype. The V call is TRBV28, the J call TRBJ1-1; 8 nucleotides align to TRBD1. The trim removed 7 bases at V and 4 bases at J, leaving 8 bases unmatched. The CDR3 spans 14 residues. The germline V gene has CDR1 MDHEN and CDR2 SYDVKM. CDR3 sequence (DNA): TGTGCCAGCATTCCAGGGGGCGAGCGCACTGAAGCTTTCTTT. Translating gives CASIPGGERTEAFF.

The chain carries TRBV9 and TRBJ2-1; 16 bases are a match to TRBD2. V gave up 4 bases and J gave up 12 bases; unmatched junction bases: 7. Germline V CDR1 and CDR2: SGDLS, YYNGEE. This CDR3 is built from 15 residues. CDR3 nucleotides: TGTGCCAGCAGCCCGACCGGGACTAGCGGGGGGGGGCAGTTCTTC. Protein sequence: CASSPTGTSGGGQFF. Using reference TRBV9 and TRBJ2-1 for the parts outside the CDR3, the full variable domain is DSGVTQTPKHLITATGQRVTLRCSPRSGDLSVYWYQQSLDQGLQFLIQYYNGEERAKGNILERFSAQQFPDLHSELNLSSLELGDSALYFCASSPTGTSGGGQFFGPGTRLTVL.

This clonotype was detected ten times or more. V is TRBV28 and J is TRBJ2-7, with 7 nucleotides matching TRBD1. The CDR3 spans 14 residues. After removal of 5 bases from V and 3 bases from J, the junction contained 7 bases not matched to a gene. Germline lookup yields CDR1 MDHEN and CDR2 SYDVKM. CDR3 nucleotides: TGTGCCAGCAGTGGATCCGGGACAGTCTACGAGCAGTACTTC. Protein sequence: CASSGSGTVYEQYF. The full variable domain, completed using reference TRBV28 and TRBJ2-7, is DVKVTQSSRYLVKRTGEKVFLECVQDMDHENMFWYRQDPGLGLRLIYFSYDVKMKEKGDIPEGYSVSREKKERFSLILESASTNQTSMYLCASSGSGTVYEQYFGPGTRLTVT.

This clonotype was seen at least ten times. The rearrangement links TRBV29-1 to TRBJ1-2, with D perhaps TRBD1 (6 bases). Germline CDR1 and CDR2: SQVTM and ANQGSEA. The germline V and J ends were trimmed by 6 bases and 5 bases, with 13 bases remaining between them. The CDR3 is made up of 12 amino acids. In DNA form, the CDR3 reads TGCAGCGTGGTACAGGGCCTGTATGGCTACACCTTC. The encoded protein is CSVVQGLYGYTF.

A note on this clonotype: Just one base apart from a much larger clone, this may be a read error. The chain employs TRBV19 and TRBJ2-5; 9 positions match TRBD2. The CDR3 has 15 residues. Germline V lookup: CDR1 LNHDA, CDR2 SQIVND (reference sequence). The trim removed 7 bases at V and 5 bases at J, leaving 11 bases unmatched. CDR3 region: CASIKGGLAPETQYF. As DNA, the CDR3 is TGTGCCAGTATTAAAGGAGGACTAGCGCCCGAGACCCAGTACTTC.

This clonotype was recorded at least ten times. This chain links TRBV29-1 with TRBJ2-5; no firm D call. The CDR3 spans 13 residues. Trimming pared 5 bases from V and 4 bases from J, leaving 14 bases between. Per germline, CDR1 SQVTM and CDR2 ANQGSEA. As DNA, the CDR3 is TGCAGCGTTACTCCGGACCCTAGAGAGACCCAGTACTTC. Residues: CSVTPDPRETQYF.

This clonotype was found many times. The J gene is TRBJ2-5, the V gene TRBV28; 13 bases map to TRBD2. V was pared by 4 bases and J by 5 bases, with 7 bases of the junction left unmatched. Looked up from germline, CDR1 is MDHEN and CDR2 is SYDVKM. The CDR3 is made up of 16 amino acids. DNA of the CDR3: TGTGCCAGCAGTTCCTGGACTAGCGGGAGAGGGGAGACCCAGTACTTC. Translation gives CASSSWTSGRGETQYF.

This clonotype came up many times. This sequence joins TRBV5-1 and TRBJ1-5, with unresolved D. Trimming took 7 bases from V and 0 from J, leaving 17 bases between them. Germline values: CDR1 SGHRS, CDR2 YFSETQ. The CDR3 has 16 amino acids. The DNA for the CDR3 is TGCGCCAGCCTGCGGAGGCAGTCCTATAGCAATCAGCCCCAGCATTTT. This translates into CASLRRQSYSNQPQHF.

This clonotype showed up just a few times. This sequence joins TRBV14 and TRBJ2-7; D perhaps matches TRBD1 (5 bases). The CDR3 is made up of 16 amino acids. Germline-derived CDR1 and CDR2 are SGHDN and FVKESK. Trimming took 4 bases from V and 3 from J, leaving 19 bases between them. CDR3 in amino acids: CASSPILTARYYEQYF. In DNA form, the CDR3 reads TGTGCCAGCAGCCCTATACTGACAGCTCGCTACTACGAGCAGTACTTC.

At least ten counts were recorded for this clonotype. The chain employs TRBV11-3 and TRBJ2-3; TRBD2 matches 7 bases. The CDR3 spans 16 residues. After removal of 3 bases from V and 4 bases from J, the junction contained 10 bases not matched to a gene. Germline lookup yields CDR1 SGHNT and CDR2 YENEEA. The CDR3 nucleotides read TGTGCCAGCAGCTTCGGAGCGTGGGGGGGGTCAGATACGCAGTATTTT. Protein: CASSFGAWGGSDTQYF.

This clonotype has only a few counts. This chain connects TRBV20-1 to TRBJ2-6; 10 nucleotides line up with TRBD1. Germline CDR1 and CDR2: DFQATT and SNEGSKA (reference sequence). The CDR3 sequence is 18 residues long. After removal of 6 bases from V and 3 bases from J, the junction contained 14 bases not matched to a gene. This CDR3 is CSASISDRGVFGANVLTF. The CDR3 nucleotides are TGCAGTGCCTCTATCTCGGACAGGGGGGTCTTTGGGGCCAACGTCCTGACTTTC.

This clonotype was counted many times. J is TRBJ1-5 and V is TRBV28; 7 bases agree with TRBD1. Germline CDR1 and CDR2: MDHEN and SYDVKM. CDR3 length equals 15 residues. The V gene end was trimmed by 5 bases and the J gene end by 7 bases; junction bases not matched to a gene: 11. CDR3 DNA sequence: TGTGCCAGCAGTGCTCGGACAGGTAAAGACCAGCCCCAGCATTTT. It is translated as CASSARTGKDQPQHF. Full variable domain (rest looked up from reference TRBV28 and TRBJ1-5): DVKVTQSSRYLVKRTGEKVFLECVQDMDHENMFWYRQDPGLGLRLIYFSYDVKMKEKGDIPEGYSVSREKKERFSLILESASTNQTSMYLCASSARTGKDQPQHFGDGTRLSIL.

The chain has TRBV7-6 and TRBJ2-2; tentatively, D is TRBD1 or TRBD2 (6 bases each). V shed 7 bases and J shed 1 base, with 25 bases lying between them. Looked up from germline, CDR1 is SGHVS and CDR2 is FNYEAQ. CDR3 length: 19 amino acids. DNA of the CDR3: TGTGCCAGCATCCCGCTCGGGGGCAGACATACCTTGAACACCGGGGAGCTGTTTTTT. This translates into CASIPLGGRHTLNTGELFF. The full variable domain, completed using reference TRBV7-6 and TRBJ2-2, is GAGVSQSPRYKVTKRGQDVALRCDPISGHVSLYWYRQALGQGPEFLTYFNYEAQQDKSGLPNDRFSAERPEGSISTLTIQRTEQRDSAMYRCASIPLGGRHTLNTGELFFGEGSRLTVL.